Listed below are T cell receptor beta chains from one sample, sequenced in a study of monozygotic twins with inflammatory bowel disease. After re-calling the 5' RACE reads, TCRdb lists one entry per CDR3 protein, DNA absent. The sample's table shows 400,000 or so distinct CDR3 sequences. Source material: blood. The receptors come from a human donor with ulcerative colitis or Crohn's disease, or a healthy co-twin of an affected twin (not recorded which). Both conserved end residues are part of each CDR3. Fields, in order: J gene, V gene, CDR3 protein.

j_call: TRBJ2-1; v_call: TRBV20-1; cdr3_aa: CSAAPPPSYNEQFF
j_call: TRBJ2-3; v_call: TRBV20-1; cdr3_aa: CSAREGYTDTQYF
j_call: TRBJ2-3; v_call: TRBV7-9; cdr3_aa: CATPGPTRRGTDTQYF
j_call: TRBJ1-2; v_call: TRBV13; cdr3_aa: CASSWGAFYGYTF
j_call: TRBJ2-1; v_call: TRBV21-1; cdr3_aa: CASSKEGPLSYNEQFF
j_call: TRBJ1-3; v_call: TRBV7-9; cdr3_aa: CASSSGLAVDGNTIYF
j_call: TRBJ2-1; v_call: TRBV7-3; cdr3_aa: CASSGYRGSYNEQFF
j_call: TRBJ1-2; v_call: TRBV25-1; cdr3_aa: CASSETLQGRFGGPYGYTF
j_call: TRBJ2-7; v_call: TRBV5-1; cdr3_aa: CASSLPGPGGTYDQYF
j_call: TRBJ2-3; v_call: TRBV12-3/TRBV12-4; cdr3_aa: CASSLGLLDYTQYF
j_call: TRBJ1-2; v_call: TRBV11-2; cdr3_aa: CASSPSPGLGTF
j_call: TRBJ2-7; v_call: TRBV19; cdr3_aa: CASSPSMRGTYEQYF
j_call: TRBJ2-5; v_call: TRBV2; cdr3_aa: CASSEGLEETQYF
j_call: TRBJ2-1; v_call: TRBV28; cdr3_aa: CASGGQGTADEQFF
j_call: TRBJ2-7; v_call: TRBV7-9; cdr3_aa: CASSWDRISYVEQYF
j_call: TRBJ2-2; v_call: TRBV11-2; cdr3_aa: CASSLVRLAGPRRSGELFF
j_call: TRBJ2-5; v_call: TRBV27; cdr3_aa: CASSQGLQATQYF
j_call: TRBJ2-3; v_call: TRBV27; cdr3_aa: CASSPGDRADTQYF
j_call: TRBJ2-3; v_call: TRBV9; cdr3_aa: CASSVGASGVLPQYF
j_call: TRBJ2-5; v_call: TRBV7-2; cdr3_aa: CASSLASGGGQETQYF
j_call: TRBJ2-5; v_call: TRBV12-3/TRBV12-4; cdr3_aa: CASSRDRAREETQYF
j_call: TRBJ1-1; v_call: TRBV12-5; cdr3_aa: CASGLAPTTEAFF
j_call: TRBJ1-6; v_call: TRBV5-1; cdr3_aa: CASKGAEWNSPLHF
j_call: TRBJ2-3; v_call: TRBV6-5; cdr3_aa: CASSYRLSTDTQYF
j_call: TRBJ2-3; v_call: TRBV7-6; cdr3_aa: CASSPKPGQGDTQYF
j_call: TRBJ2-3; v_call: TRBV12-3/TRBV12-4; cdr3_aa: CASSAAEARGADTQYF
j_call: TRBJ2-2; v_call: TRBV5-1; cdr3_aa: CASSLTTGNHGELFF
j_call: TRBJ1-2; v_call: TRBV5-5; cdr3_aa: CASSWDPTGGHGYTF
j_call: TRBJ2-5; v_call: TRBV6-5; cdr3_aa: CASSYQDSQETQYF
j_call: TRBJ2-6; v_call: TRBV5-1; cdr3_aa: CASSINQGGGANVLTF
j_call: TRBJ2-4; v_call: TRBV6-1; cdr3_aa: CASIPRNGGGKNIQYF
j_call: TRBJ2-1; v_call: TRBV12-3/TRBV12-4; cdr3_aa: CASSNTGGQYNEQFF
j_call: TRBJ1-5; v_call: TRBV7-9; cdr3_aa: CASSFGGADQPQHF
j_call: TRBJ2-6; v_call: TRBV7-9; cdr3_aa: CASSLIRGGGANVLTF
j_call: TRBJ2-2; v_call: TRBV29-1; cdr3_aa: CSARGGVGRGGELFF
j_call: TRBJ1-5; v_call: TRBV7-2; cdr3_aa: CASSLGTGGLGQPQHF
j_call: TRBJ2-7; v_call: TRBV12-3/TRBV12-4; cdr3_aa: CASRPGPTSSYEQYF
j_call: TRBJ2-7; v_call: TRBV7-2; cdr3_aa: CASTDTGVGGEQYF
j_call: TRBJ2-7; v_call: TRBV10-3; cdr3_aa: CAIRADRGHYEQYF
j_call: TRBJ2-7; v_call: TRBV5-1; cdr3_aa: CASSLGDKLGEQYF
j_call: TRBJ2-2; v_call: TRBV28; cdr3_aa: CAVRASGYTGELFF
j_call: TRBJ2-1; v_call: TRBV20-1; cdr3_aa: CSAKRGGLNEQFF
j_call: TRBJ1-5; v_call: TRBV3-1; cdr3_aa: CASSQENPWTAPNQPQHF
j_call: TRBJ2-1; v_call: TRBV7-2; cdr3_aa: CASKPLRQGYNEQFF
j_call: TRBJ1-2; v_call: TRBV6-6; cdr3_aa: CASSYQGDGYTF